This T cell receptor (beta chain) was sequenced for a study of B cell selection in AIRE deficiency. Sorted regulatory T cells were CD4-positive, CD25-high and CD127-low or negative. TCRdb's copy holds only in-frame clones and misses some; the assay was immunoSEQ multiplex PCR. The repertoire holds 13,000 to 15,000 clones, with about 93% as singletons. Overall study findings and caveats: Patient Tconv cells held around a third of Treg sequences shared by healthy donors. CDR3s were shorter in shared Treg sequences, reflecting few non-templated nucleotide insertions.

To note about this clone: Its matching antigen is unknown.

CDR1 is MNHEY, CDR2 SVGAGI, per germline. This CDR3 comprises 14 residues. Trimming stripped 2 bases from V and 2 bases from J, with 10 bases between. The chain joins TRBV6-5 to TRBJ2-7, with D unresolved. The sample taken for sequencing was Tregs sorted from PBMCs. The origin of this receptor is a human donor with AIRE deficiency. CDR3 nucleotide sequence: TGTGCCAGCAGTTACAAGACCGTCGCCTACGAGCAGTACTTC. It translates to CASSYKTVAYEQYF.